Listed below are T cell receptor beta chains from one sample, sequenced in a study of shared clonotypes between healthy human individuals. The method was immunoSEQ multiplex PCR; TCRdb's version includes in-frame clones alone and lacks a portion of them. Here the sample spans a few hundred thousand clones, approximately 70% being singletons. Input material: memory CD4+ T cells sorted from blood. The receptor set was obtained from a man aged 30 to 45 in good health. Both conserved end residues are part of each CDR3. The D gene is left open where the match is weak. Expanded clones are given a class, and other clones once, few, many or no size at all.

few	TRBJ2-2	TRBV11-2	TRBD2	CASSLASGTTGELFF	TGTGCCAGCAGCTTGGCTAGCGGGACCACCGGGGAGCTGTTTTTT
NA	TRBJ1-2	TRBV7-9	NA	CASNGAANYGYTF	TGTGCCAGCAACGGGGCGGCAAACTATGGCTACACCTTC
once	TRBJ2-1	TRBV5-5	TRBD2	CASSLEGAGGNEQFF	TGTGCCAGCAGCTTGGAAGGAGCGGGGGGAAATGAGCAGTTCTTC
few	TRBJ2-3	TRBV15	TRBD2	CATSRDRGRSTRDTQYF	TGTGCCACCAGCAGAGATCGCGGGAGATCAACCCGAGATACGCAGTATTTT
NA	TRBJ2-1	TRBV7-9	TRBD2	CASGGGSYNEQFF	TGTGCCAGCGGCGGGGGCTCCTACAATGAGCAGTTCTTC
NA	TRBJ2-3	TRBV2	TRBD2	CASSENLAGGPYF	TGTGCCAGCAGTGAAAACCTAGCGGGGGGACCGTATTTT
many	TRBJ2-3	TRBV7-6	NA	CASSPYTDTQYF	TGTGCCAGCAGCCCCTACACAGATACGCAGTATTTT
NA	TRBJ2-1	TRBV28	TRBD1	CASYGQGTYNEQFF	TGTGCCAGCTATGGACAGGGAACCTACAATGAGCAGTTCTTC
NA	TRBJ2-2	TRBV9	NA	CASSVEQAKTGELFF	TGTGCCAGCAGCGTAGAACAAGCTAAGACCGGGGAGCTGTTTTTT
NA	TRBJ2-2	TRBV11-2	NA	CASSSQGGGRRVLFF	TGTGCCAGCAGTTCACAGGGTGGAGGGAGGCGCGTGCTGTTTTTT
NA	TRBJ2-1	TRBV5-1	TRBD2	CASSHYPRTSGSTAVDNEQFF	TGCGCCAGCAGCCATTACCCCAGGACTAGCGGGAGCACAGCCGTGGACAATGAGCAGTTCTTC
NA	TRBJ2-3	TRBV5-1	TRBD2	CASSSLAGDGGAQYF	TGCGCCAGCAGCTCCTTAGCGGGAGACGGGGGGGCGCAGTATTTT
NA	TRBJ1-5	TRBV2	NA	CATRLPNQPQHF	TGTGCCACTCGGCTGCCCAATCAGCCCCAGCATTTT
NA	TRBJ2-7	TRBV28	NA	CASSFRYEQYF	TGTGCCAGCAGTTTCCGGTACGAGCAGTACTTC
few	TRBJ2-1	TRBV2	TRBD1	CASSQQGAIYNEQFF	TGTGCCAGCAGTCAACAGGGGGCCATCTACAATGAGCAGTTCTTC
NA	TRBJ1-5	TRBV21-1	NA	CASNDGQSNQPQHF	TGTGCCAGCAACGATGGACAGTCCAATCAGCCCCAGCATTTT
NA	TRBJ2-5	TRBV6-5	NA	CASSSLGGTQYF	TGTGCCAGCAGTTCCCTCGGTGGGACCCAGTACTTC
NA	TRBJ1-1	TRBV6-6	NA	CASSYSNQNTEAFF	TGTGCCAGCAGTTACTCGAATCAGAACACTGAAGCTTTCTTT
NA	TRBJ2-1	TRBV9	NA	CASSVDQGSYNEQFF	TGTGCCAGCAGCGTAGATCAGGGCTCCTACAATGAGCAGTTCTTC
NA	TRBJ2-1	TRBV11-2	NA	CASSQTGNRHNEQFF	TGTGCCAGCAGCCAAACCGGGAATCGGCACAATGAGCAGTTCTTC
few	TRBJ1-5	TRBV5-6	NA	CASSPSRSSNQPQHF	TGTGCCAGCAGCCCCTCCCGGTCTAGCAATCAGCCCCAGCATTTT
NA	TRBJ2-1	TRBV15	NA	CATSRDHRVGEQFF	TGTGCCACCAGCAGAGATCATAGGGTGGGTGAGCAGTTCTTC
NA	TRBJ2-7	TRBV30	NA	CAWSVIREQYF	TGTGCCTGGAGTGTCATCCGCGAGCAGTACTTC
NA	TRBJ2-7	TRBV5-1	TRBD2	CASSSGLAGGPRLGVYEQYF	TGCGCCAGCAGCTCTGGACTAGCGGGAGGGCCACGGCTCGGGGTCTACGAGCAGTACTTC
NA	TRBJ1-5	TRBV7-2	NA	CASRGTGNQPQHF	TGTGCCAGCAGGGGGACGGGCAATCAGCCCCAGCATTTT
NA	TRBJ2-7	TRBV5-4	NA	CASSLEQLSSYEQYF	TGTGCCAGCAGCTTGGAACAATTGAGCTCCTACGAGCAGTACTTC
NA	TRBJ2-3	TRBV5-1	TRBD1	CASWTGGSTDTQYF	TGCGCCAGCTGGACAGGCGGAAGCACAGATACGCAGTATTTT
NA	TRBJ2-7	TRBV14	NA	CASSQDLQGISYEQYF	TGTGCCAGCAGCCAAGATCTTCAGGGGATCTCCTACGAGCAGTACTTC
NA	TRBJ2-1	TRBV12-1	NA	CARDSIYNEQFF	TGTGCCAGGGACAGTATTTACAATGAGCAGTTCTTC
NA	TRBJ2-1	TRBV7-2	NA	CASSLGLAPQGEQFF	TGTGCCAGCAGCTTAGGGCTAGCCCCGCAAGGTGAGCAGTTCTTC
NA	TRBJ1-2	TRBV10-1	NA	CASSVVHPGHGYTF	TGCGCCAGCAGTGTAGTCCATCCCGGGCATGGCTACACCTTC
once	TRBJ1-5	TRBV28	TRBD1	CASRGTGFRQPQHF	TGTGCCAGCAGGGGGACAGGGTTTCGGCAGCCCCAGCATTTT
NA	TRBJ2-3	TRBV7-2	TRBD2	CASSLAGAGVPDTQYF	TGTGCCAGCAGCTTAGCCGGAGCGGGAGTCCCGGATACGCAGTATTTT
NA	TRBJ2-2	TRBV9	NA	CASSVGAGLPSAGELFF	TGTGCCAGCAGCGTAGGGGCCGGACTACCATCCGCCGGGGAGCTGTTTTTT
NA	TRBJ2-7	TRBV9	TRBD1	CASSAITGTGGFPTYEQYF	TGTGCCAGCAGCGCAATTACCGGGACAGGGGGCTTTCCAACCTACGAGCAGTACTTC
NA	TRBJ2-7	TRBV5-1	NA	CASSPPVSHEQYF	TGCGCCAGCAGCCCCCCGGTCAGCCACGAGCAGTACTTC
few	TRBJ2-7	TRBV6-5	TRBD2	CASSYRAGRDEQYF	TGTGCCAGCAGTTACCGAGCGGGAAGGGACGAGCAGTACTTC
NA	TRBJ2-7	TRBV10-3	TRBD1	CAISAARGQASYEQYF	TGTGCCATCAGTGCCGCCCGAGGACAGGCTTCCTACGAGCAGTACTTC
NA	TRBJ2-1	TRBV28	NA	CASTTSTEQFF	TGTGCCAGCACCACTTCCACCGAGCAGTTCTTC
few	TRBJ2-7	TRBV4-1	NA	CASSQPGSYEQYF	TGCGCCAGCAGCCAACCAGGTAGCTACGAGCAGTACTTC
NA	TRBJ2-7	TRBV2	TRBD1	CASKRTGSVYEQYF	TGTGCCAGCAAAAGGACAGGGTCAGTTTACGAGCAGTACTTC
NA	TRBJ2-5	TRBV11-3	NA	CASSMDSQETQYF	TGTGCCAGCAGCATGGACTCTCAAGAGACCCAGTACTTC
NA	TRBJ2-4	TRBV29-1	NA	CSAGEGAKNIQYF	TGCAGCGCAGGGGAGGGAGCCAAAAACATTCAGTACTTC
NA	TRBJ1-5	TRBV28	NA	CASSSSGGSQHF	TGTGCCAGCAGTTCTAGTGGGGGGTCCCAGCATTTT
once	TRBJ1-1	TRBV2	NA	CASNKQGNRNTEAFF	TGTGCCAGCAATAAACAGGGTAATCGGAACACTGAAGCTTTCTTT
few	TRBJ1-1	TRBV7-2	NA	CASSLAGSGAEAFF	TGTGCCAGCAGCTTGGCGGGGAGTGGAGCTGAAGCTTTCTTT
NA	TRBJ2-6	TRBV19	NA	CASRKGTSGANVLTF	TGTGCCAGTAGGAAAGGGACGTCTGGGGCCAACGTCCTGACTTTC
few	TRBJ2-3	TRBV4-3	NA	CASSQDLFSSTDTQYF	TGCGCCAGCAGCCAAGATCTTTTCTCTAGCACAGATACGCAGTATTTT
once	TRBJ2-1	TRBV5-1	NA	CASSLEQGSPREQFF	TGCGCCAGCAGCTTGGAACAGGGAAGTCCCCGTGAGCAGTTCTTC
NA	TRBJ2-5	TRBV18	NA	CASSPGFPVAETQYF	TGTGCCAGCTCACCAGGGTTTCCCGTGGCAGAGACCCAGTACTTC
NA	TRBJ1-1	TRBV2	NA	CATQRDNGYTEAFF	TGTGCCACCCAACGGGACAACGGATACACTGAAGCTTTCTTT
few	TRBJ2-6	TRBV19	NA	CASSIPIGRAGANVLTF	TGTGCCAGTAGTATACCCATCGGCAGGGCTGGGGCCAACGTCCTGACTTTC
NA	TRBJ2-5	TRBV18	NA	CASSPPNKETQYF	TGTGCCAGCTCACCACCTAATAAGGAGACCCAGTACTTC